A selection of T cell receptor beta chains follows, all from one sample in a study of identical twins. TCRdb reprocessed the 5' RACE reads via MiXCR and lists one record per CDR3 protein. Among approximately 630,000 distinct CDR3 sequences listed, about 7% were seen once. This sample also appeared in a second study, on yellow fever vaccine responses in identical twins.

Sequencing input: PBMCs. Receptor source: a young woman in good health. CDR3s include the opening cysteine and the closing phenylalanine or tryptophan. The D gene is left open where the match is weak. Part of the rows lack a size; the others show once, few, many or a class for expanded clones.

d_gene: -
abundance: few
v_gene: TRBV20-1
j_gene: TRBJ1-6
CDR3aa: CSARVQGFYSPLHF
CDR3nt: TGCAGTGCTAGAGTTCAGGGTTTTTATTCACCCCTCCACTTT

d_gene: TRBD1
abundance: -
v_gene: TRBV28
j_gene: TRBJ1-2
CDR3aa: CATNRDRDVGYTF
CDR3nt: TGTGCCACCAACCGGGACAGGGATGTTGGCTACACCTTC

d_gene: -
abundance: few
v_gene: TRBV5-1
j_gene: TRBJ1-2
CDR3aa: CASSAGIGYTF
CDR3nt: TGCGCCAGCAGCGCCGGGATTGGCTACACCTTC

d_gene: -
abundance: many
v_gene: TRBV11-2
j_gene: TRBJ2-5
CDR3aa: CASSLGAQETQYF
CDR3nt: TGTGCCAGCAGCTTAGGAGCCCAAGAGACCCAGTACTTC

d_gene: -
abundance: once
v_gene: TRBV27
j_gene: TRBJ1-5
CDR3aa: CASSLPGAHQPQHF
CDR3nt: TGTGCCAGCAGTTTACCAGGGGCGCATCAGCCCCAGCATTTT

d_gene: -
abundance: many
v_gene: TRBV6-5
j_gene: TRBJ1-1
CDR3aa: CASSNRRRGTEAFF
CDR3nt: TGTGCCAGCAGTAACCGGAGGAGGGGGACTGAAGCTTTCTTT

d_gene: TRBD2
abundance: -
v_gene: TRBV27
j_gene: TRBJ2-7
CDR3aa: CASTEISGRVGLYEQYF
CDR3nt: TGTGCCAGCACCGAGATTAGCGGGAGGGTGGGCCTCTACGAGCAGTACTTC

d_gene: -
abundance: -
v_gene: TRBV28
j_gene: TRBJ2-2
CDR3aa: CASSLSNTGTRNTGELFF
CDR3nt: TGTGCCAGCAGTTTATCGAATACCGGGACACGGAACACCGGGGAGCTGTTTTTT

d_gene: TRBD2
abundance: -
v_gene: TRBV20-1
j_gene: TRBJ2-1
CDR3aa: CSARDDPSGGAVEQFF
CDR3nt: TGCAGTGCTAGAGATGACCCTAGCGGGGGGGCGGTTGAGCAGTTCTTC

d_gene: TRBD2
abundance: -
v_gene: TRBV20-1
j_gene: TRBJ2-7
CDR3aa: CSAGPLTSGSVYEQYF
CDR3nt: TGCAGTGCTGGCCCACTGACTAGCGGGAGCGTTTACGAGCAGTACTTC

d_gene: TRBD2
abundance: -
v_gene: TRBV7-6
j_gene: TRBJ2-1
CDR3aa: CASSRSGDSYNEQFF
CDR3nt: TGTGCCAGCAGCCGTAGCGGGGACTCCTACAATGAGCAGTTCTTC

d_gene: -
abundance: few
v_gene: TRBV4-1
j_gene: TRBJ1-1
CDR3aa: CASSPVGVNTEAFF
CDR3nt: TGCGCCAGCAGCCCTGTTGGAGTGAACACTGAAGCTTTCTTT

d_gene: TRBD1
abundance: -
v_gene: TRBV3-1
j_gene: TRBJ2-1
CDR3aa: CASSWTGERNEQFF
CDR3nt: TGTGCCAGCAGCTGGACAGGGGAAAGGAATGAGCAGTTCTTC

d_gene: -
abundance: -
v_gene: TRBV7-6
j_gene: TRBJ2-3
CDR3aa: CASSLFFDRISDTQYF
CDR3nt: TGTGCCAGCAGCTTATTTTTCGACAGGATTTCAGATACGCAGTATTTT

d_gene: -
abundance: few
v_gene: TRBV7-2
j_gene: TRBJ1-2
CDR3aa: CATRGGVGYGYTF
CDR3nt: TGTGCCACCCGAGGCGGGGTGGGCTATGGCTACACCTTC

d_gene: -
abundance: many
v_gene: TRBV24-1
j_gene: TRBJ2-2
CDR3aa: CATSDPGLSGELFF
CDR3nt: TGTGCCACCAGTGATCCCGGACTATCCGGGGAGCTGTTTTTT

d_gene: -
abundance: many
v_gene: TRBV18
j_gene: TRBJ2-2
CDR3aa: CASSPKFKGTVGELFF
CDR3nt: TGTGCCAGCTCACCAAAATTCAAGGGGACCGTCGGGGAGCTGTTTTTT

d_gene: TRBD2
abundance: -
v_gene: TRBV9
j_gene: TRBJ2-1
CDR3aa: CASTKRSGSSYNEQFF
CDR3nt: TGTGCCAGCACCAAGAGAAGCGGGAGCTCCTACAATGAGCAGTTCTTC

d_gene: -
abundance: many
v_gene: TRBV5-6
j_gene: TRBJ1-2
CDR3aa: CASSMPLGVHRDGYTF
CDR3nt: TGTGCCAGCAGCATGCCTCTGGGAGTCCACAGGGATGGCTACACCTTC

d_gene: -
abundance: many
v_gene: TRBV4-2
j_gene: TRBJ2-2
CDR3aa: CASSQEGGNKAGELFF
CDR3nt: TGTGCCAGCAGCCAAGAGGGTGGGAATAAGGCCGGGGAGCTGTTTTTT

d_gene: -
abundance: many
v_gene: TRBV5-1
j_gene: TRBJ2-7
CDR3aa: CASSLGGVAYEQYF
CDR3nt: TGCGCCAGCAGCTTGGGGGGGGTCGCCTACGAGCAGTACTTC

d_gene: -
abundance: -
v_gene: TRBV20-1
j_gene: TRBJ1-2
CDR3aa: CSARVGRGGHGYTF
CDR3nt: TGCAGTGCTAGAGTGGGCAGGGGCGGACATGGCTACACCTTC

d_gene: -
abundance: -
v_gene: TRBV7-4
j_gene: TRBJ1-1
CDR3aa: CASSPSSRLNTEAFF
CDR3nt: TGTGCCAGCAGCCCGTCGAGCAGACTAAACACTGAAGCTTTCTTT

d_gene: -
abundance: many
v_gene: TRBV5-6
j_gene: TRBJ1-1
CDR3aa: CASSLPGTEAFF
CDR3nt: TGTGCCAGCAGCTTACCTGGGACTGAAGCTTTCTTT

d_gene: TRBD2
abundance: few
v_gene: TRBV19
j_gene: TRBJ2-7
CDR3aa: CASSIREGTSGFSYEQYF
CDR3nt: TGTGCCAGTAGTATAAGGGAAGGGACTAGCGGATTCTCCTACGAGCAGTACTTC

d_gene: -
abundance: -
v_gene: TRBV28
j_gene: TRBJ1-1
CDR3aa: CASRGAGRDTEAFF
CDR3nt: TGTGCCAGCAGGGGCGCGGGGAGGGACACTGAAGCTTTCTTT

d_gene: TRBD2
abundance: -
v_gene: TRBV7-8
j_gene: TRBJ2-1
CDR3aa: CASSLDGSGRYNEQFF
CDR3nt: TGTGCCAGCAGCTTAGACGGTAGCGGGAGGTACAATGAGCAGTTCTTC

d_gene: TRBD2
abundance: many
v_gene: TRBV6-1
j_gene: TRBJ2-1
CDR3aa: CASNRAGGLDEQFF
CDR3nt: TGTGCCAGCAATAGAGCGGGAGGGTTGGATGAGCAGTTCTTC

d_gene: TRBD2
abundance: few
v_gene: TRBV20-1
j_gene: TRBJ2-5
CDR3aa: CSARGLAPQETQYF
CDR3nt: TGCAGTGCTAGGGGACTAGCACCTCAAGAGACCCAGTACTTC

d_gene: TRBD2
abundance: few
v_gene: TRBV20-1
j_gene: TRBJ2-5
CDR3aa: CSASSGTSGTQETQYF
CDR3nt: TGCAGTGCTAGTTCCGGGACTAGCGGGACCCAAGAGACCCAGTACTTC

d_gene: -
abundance: -
v_gene: TRBV5-6
j_gene: TRBJ1-6
CDR3aa: CASSLQASGGSPLHF
CDR3nt: TGTGCCAGCAGCTTACAGGCGTCAGGCGGGTCACCCCTCCACTTT

d_gene: -
abundance: -
v_gene: TRBV12-3/TRBV12-4
j_gene: TRBJ2-1
CDR3aa: CASSQSGGGYNEQFF
CDR3nt: TGTGCCAGCAGTCAAAGCGGAGGGGGGTACAATGAGCAGTTCTTC

d_gene: -
abundance: -
v_gene: TRBV21-1
j_gene: TRBJ1-5
CDR3aa: CASSKARGFQPQHF
CDR3nt: TGTGCCAGCAGCAAGGCCCGGGGTTTTCAGCCCCAGCATTTT

d_gene: TRBD1
abundance: many
v_gene: TRBV3-1
j_gene: TRBJ1-2
CDR3aa: CASSVRQGADGYTF
CDR3nt: TGTGCCAGCAGCGTCCGACAGGGGGCTGATGGCTACACCTTC

d_gene: -
abundance: few
v_gene: TRBV20-1
j_gene: TRBJ2-4
CDR3aa: CSAHFPGDLKNIQYF
CDR3nt: TGCAGTGCACACTTCCCCGGGGACTTAAAAAACATTCAGTACTTC

d_gene: -
abundance: -
v_gene: TRBV10-2
j_gene: TRBJ2-1
CDR3aa: CASRSDAGEQFF
CDR3nt: TGCGCCAGCAGATCCGATGCGGGTGAGCAGTTCTTC

d_gene: TRBD1
abundance: -
v_gene: TRBV5-1
j_gene: TRBJ2-7
CDR3aa: CASSVGTAHYEQYF
CDR3nt: TGCGCCAGCAGCGTTGGGACAGCTCACTACGAGCAGTACTTC

d_gene: -
abundance: few
v_gene: TRBV7-2
j_gene: TRBJ2-1
CDR3aa: CASSLSTGRVNEQFF
CDR3nt: TGTGCCAGCAGCTTAAGTACTGGACGGGTAAATGAGCAGTTCTTC

d_gene: -
abundance: many
v_gene: TRBV12-3/TRBV12-4
j_gene: TRBJ1-5
CDR3aa: CASSPEGRLGQPQHF
CDR3nt: TGTGCCAGCAGTCCCGAGGGCAGGCTAGGGCAGCCCCAGCATTTT

d_gene: -
abundance: many
v_gene: TRBV7-3
j_gene: TRBJ1-4
CDR3aa: CASSLQPGPDEKLFF
CDR3nt: TGTGCCAGCAGCTTACAGCCGGGGCCGGATGAAAAACTGTTTTTT

d_gene: -
abundance: few
v_gene: TRBV15
j_gene: TRBJ1-2
CDR3aa: CATSRDLSIDYGYTF
CDR3nt: TGTGCCACCAGCAGAGATTTGAGCATCGACTATGGCTACACCTTC

d_gene: TRBD2
abundance: many
v_gene: TRBV20-1
j_gene: TRBJ2-4
CDR3aa: CSARDGTSGPKNIQYF
CDR3nt: TGCAGTGCTAGAGATGGGACTAGCGGGCCAAAAAACATTCAGTACTTC

d_gene: TRBD1
abundance: few
v_gene: TRBV7-6
j_gene: TRBJ2-2
CDR3aa: CASSPGTGPGELFF
CDR3nt: TGTGCCAGCAGCCCAGGGACAGGGCCCGGGGAGCTGTTTTTT

d_gene: -
abundance: -
v_gene: TRBV5-1
j_gene: TRBJ2-7
CDR3aa: CASSTQEGSRHEQYF
CDR3nt: TGCGCCAGCAGCACCCAGGAGGGCAGTAGACACGAGCAGTACTTC

d_gene: TRBD2
abundance: many
v_gene: TRBV12-3/TRBV12-4
j_gene: TRBJ2-2
CDR3aa: CASSPEGLANTGELFF
CDR3nt: TGTGCCAGCAGTCCCGAGGGACTAGCGAACACCGGGGAGCTGTTTTTT

d_gene: -
abundance: few
v_gene: TRBV4-1
j_gene: TRBJ2-2
CDR3aa: CASSQDGGRLLTNTGELFF
CDR3nt: TGCGCCAGCAGCCAAGATGGTGGCAGGCTACTCACGAACACCGGGGAGCTGTTTTTT

d_gene: -
abundance: -
v_gene: TRBV11-3
j_gene: TRBJ2-3
CDR3aa: CASSLVGWVADTQYF
CDR3nt: TGTGCCAGCAGCTTAGTCGGATGGGTGGCCGATACGCAGTATTTT

d_gene: -
abundance: few
v_gene: TRBV5-1
j_gene: TRBJ1-6
CDR3aa: CASSLADINSPLHF
CDR3nt: TGCGCCAGCAGCTTGGCTGATATTAATTCACCCCTCCACTTT